The 14 T cell receptor beta chains below were found in one sample sequenced in a study of T cells in Graves' hyperthyroidism and ophthalmopathy (dated by TCRdb to about 2019). The library was produced with multiplex PCR. Sequencing took place on an Illumina HiSeq 2000. TCR beta CDR3 regions were amplified from RNA transcripts. The TCR CDR3 was subjected to a first round of RT-PCR using the HTBI primer set and the Qiagen OneStep RT-PCR kit. Through fastp at Q25 and MiXCR, TCRdb rebuilt clones from the public reads, retaining in-frame beta chains. Duplicate CDR3 protein sequences are folded into a single record with the most common DNA and genes. For this sample the table gives roughly 550,000 distinct CDR3 sequences, of which roughly 16% were detected only once. The top ten clones comprise about 29% of the sample. Sequencing input: blood. Source of these receptors: a woman aged 25 to 39 with Graves' ophthalmopathy.

The J gene is TRBJ2-1, the V gene TRBV29-1; 7 bases line up with TRBD1. Germline CDR1 and CDR2: SQVTM and ANQGSEA. CDR3 size: 13 residues. V was pared by 3 bases and J by 9 bases, with 8 bases of the junction left unmatched. CDR3 DNA: TGCAGCGTTGATAGACAGGGTGGGATTGAGCAGTTCTTC. Amino acid sequence: CSVDRQGGIEQFF.

J is TRBJ2-7 and V is TRBV7-2; 9 positions agree with TRBD2. Germline V CDR1 and CDR2: SGHTA, FQGNSA. The CDR3 has 20 amino acids. V lost 1 base and J lost 4; bases outside the gene matches: 20. The CDR3 loop is CASSLGDSGRISGRVYEQYF. The CDR3 DNA reads as TGTGCCAGCAGCTTAGGGGACTCGGGAAGGATTAGCGGGAGAGTTTACGAGCAGTACTTC.

This clonotype was recorded many times. The J gene is TRBJ2-5, the V gene TRBV5-1; 12 bases map to TRBD1. Germline CDR1 and CDR2: SGHRS and YFSETQ. The CDR3 loop spans 16 amino acids. V lost 0 bases and J lost 5; bases outside the gene matches: 5. For the CDR3, the DNA is TGCGCCAGCAGCTTGGAGGGACAGGGGGCATGGGAGACCCAGTACTTC. Amino acid sequence: CASSLEGQGAWETQYF.

CDR3 nucleotide sequence: TGTGCCAGCACCGACCGGGGCCCTACAGATACGCAGTATTTT. Protein sequence: CASTDRGPTDTQYF. V and J are TRBV12-3 or TRBV12-4 and TRBJ2-3, with D possibly called TRBD1 or TRBD2 (5 bases each). The V end was cut by 7 bases, the J end by 3 bases, with 14 bases between. CDR3 length equals 14 residues.

In its sample, this clonotype was seen many times. The rearrangement links TRBV6-1 to TRBJ2-4, with D possibly being TRBD1 or TRBD2 (5 bases each). V was cut by 5 bases and J by 0 bases, with 26 bases left in between. Germline CDR1 and CDR2: MNHNS and SASEGT. The CDR3 loop spans 20 amino acids. The CDR3 loop reads CASSPQTGAIINLAKNIQYF. The DNA for the CDR3 is TGTGCCAGCAGTCCTCAGACCGGGGCGATCATCAATCTAGCCAAAAACATTCAGTACTTC.

This clonotype was seen many times. The chain has TRBV20-1 and TRBJ2-1, with a tentative D call TRBD1 (5 bases). The CDR3 runs 18 residues. V dropped 4 bases and J dropped 3 bases, with 25 bases sitting between them. Per the germline V gene, CDR1 is DFQATT and CDR2 is SNEGSKA (reference sequence). CDR3 in amino acids: CSATGFVREDRGYNEQFF. The CDR3 nucleotides are TGCAGTGCTACAGGGTTTGTTCGTGAAGATAGAGGCTACAATGAGCAGTTCTTC.

J is TRBJ1-1 and V is TRBV10-3; maybe TRBD1 (5 bases). The CDR3 extends over 11 amino acids. Germline CDR1 ENHRY, CDR2 SYGVKD. Trimming pared 11 bases from V and 5 bases from J, leaving 12 bases between. CDR3 sequence (DNA): TGTGCCGTCCGATCAGGGACTGAAGCTTTCTTT. This encodes CAVRSGTEAFF.

The V and J genes are TRBV10-3 and TRBJ2-2; weak D call: TRBD2 (5 bases). The V gene lost 8 bases and the J gene lost 0 bases, with 13 bases spanning the gap. Germline loops: CDR1 ENHRY, CDR2 SYGVKD. The CDR3 is 15 residues long. The CDR3 sequence: CAILRTGANTGELFF. In nucleotides, the CDR3 is TGTGCCATCTTAAGGACCGGGGCGAACACCGGGGAGCTGTTTTTT.

This clonotype came up a few times. The chain carries TRBV20-1 and TRBJ2-1; 9 bases fit TRBD2. The CDR3 runs to 15 residues. Germline lookup yields CDR1 DFQATT and CDR2 SNEGSKA (reference sequence). V dropped 6 bases and J dropped 8; count of bases not matched to a gene: 14. The CDR3 here is CSAPPQDGGGDEQFF. In nucleotides, the CDR3 is TGCAGTGCCCCCCCGCAAGACGGCGGGGGGGATGAGCAGTTCTTC.

This clonotype came up a few times. The chain has TRBV10-3 and TRBJ1-1; no clear D. Trimming shortened V by 4 bases and J by 5 bases, and 11 bases separated the two germline ends. The CDR3 sequence is 13 residues long. In germline, CDR1 is ENHRY, CDR2 SYGVKD. CDR3: CAISGPDSTEAFF. The CDR3 nucleotides are TGTGCCATCAGTGGCCCGGATTCGACTGAAGCTTTCTTT.

This rearrangement joins TRBV12-3 or TRBV12-4 to TRBJ2-2, with D hard to call. This CDR3 is built from 14 residues. Trimming stripped 3 bases from V and 1 base from J, with 6 bases between. The CDR3 sequence is CASSLMKNTGELFF. The CDR3 region has the DNA TGTGCCAGCAGTTTGATGAAGAACACCGGGGAGCTGTTTTTT.

CDR3 in amino acids: CAWSQGSFGNTIYF. CDR3 coding DNA: TGTGCCTGGAGTCAGGGGAGCTTTGGAAACACCATATATTTT. V is TRBV30 and J is TRBJ1-3; perhaps TRBD1 as D (6 bases). Looked up from germline, CDR1 is GTSNPN and CDR2 is SVGIG (reference sequence). The CDR3 runs 14 residues. V lost 2 bases, J lost 3 bases, and 11 bases lay in between.

This clonotype was seen repeatedly, ten times or more. The chain combines TRBV7-9 with TRBJ1-2; 10 bases align to TRBD1. CDR1 and CDR2 from the germline V gene are SEHNR and FQNEAQ (reference sequence). The length of the CDR3 is 16 residues. V was pared by 3 bases and J by 3 bases, with 7 bases of the junction left unmatched. In DNA form, the CDR3 reads TGTGCCAGCAGCTTGGGAAGCGGGACAGGGGACTATGGCTACACCTTC. This translates into CASSLGSGTGDYGYTF.

V is TRBV7-2 and J is TRBJ1-3; D is perhaps TRBD1 (5 bases). The V and J ends lost 5 bases and 0 bases respectively, with 14 bases between them. Germline V gene lookup returns CDR1 SGHTA and CDR2 FQGNSA. This CDR3 contains 16 residues. The CDR3 DNA reads as TGTGCCAGCAGCCCTCCCGGGACGGCCTCTGGAAACACCATATATTTT. Amino acids: CASSPPGTASGNTIYF.